The 14 T cell receptor beta chains listed next were all sequenced from one sample in a study of monozygotic twins with inflammatory bowel disease (dated by TCRdb to between 2018 and 2021). Preparation of the library involved 5' RACE. TCRdb shows the sequencer as Illumina HiSeq 2500. After reprocessing by TCRdb, each CDR3 protein sequence is one entry, and no DNA is given. This sample's table contains hundreds of thousands of distinct CDR3 sequences. 2.4% of the sample rests with the top ten. The sample comprised blood. The receptor source for this set is a human donor with ulcerative colitis or Crohn's disease, or a healthy co-twin of an affected twin (not recorded which).

The rearrangement joins TRBV5-1 to TRBJ2-3. Germline loops: CDR1 SGHRS, CDR2 YFSETQ. This CDR3 spans 12 amino acids. The CDR3 sequence: CASSLAPDTQYF.

The chain recombines TRBV27 with TRBJ2-1; TCRdb picks TRBD2, but there is no DNA to check that call. The CDR3 contains 15 residues. Per germline, CDR1 MNHEY and CDR2 SMNVEV (reference sequence). The CDR3 reads CASSLTSGIYNEQFF.

The chain uses TRBV7-2 and TRBJ2-7. The CDR3 runs to 15 residues. Germline V gene lookup returns CDR1 SGHTA and CDR2 FQGNSA. The chain's CDR3 is CASSLEAIRSYEQYF.

V and J are TRBV20-1 and TRBJ2-5; the TCRdb D gene call, TRBD2, has no DNA to confirm it. This CDR3 is built from 15 residues. The germline V gene encodes CDR1 DFQATT and CDR2 SNEGSKA (reference sequence). CDR3 in amino acids: CSARLIAGGLETQYF.

The V and J genes are TRBV27 and TRBJ2-3; TCRdb's D call of TRBD1 is untestable without DNA. Germline V gene data show CDR1 as MNHEY and CDR2 as SMNVEV (reference sequence). The CDR3 runs to 14 residues. The CDR3 is CASSYRQTSDTQYF.

The chain recombines TRBV5-1 with TRBJ2-3. CDR1 is SGHRS and CDR2 is YFSETQ in the germline V gene. The CDR3 consists of 12 residues. CDR3 residues: CASSLHTDTQYF.

This chain uses TRBV9 with TRBJ2-5; TCRdb gives TRBD1 as the D gene, but with no DNA this cannot be confirmed. This CDR3 has 13 residues. The germline V gene has CDR1 SGDLS and CDR2 YYNGEE. CDR3: CASSATGLETQYF.

The rearrangement uses TRBV5-1 and TRBJ1-1. Germline V CDR1 and CDR2: SGHRS, YFSETQ. The CDR3 has 15 amino acids. The CDR3 here is CASSQRTGGNTEAFF.

The chain combines TRBV5-4 with TRBJ2-2; TCRdb names TRBD2, which stays unverified in the absence of DNA. The CDR3 extends over 16 amino acids. Germline V lookup: CDR1 SGHNT, CDR2 YYREEE (reference sequence). The CDR3 sequence is CASSRKAGAGTGELFF. The whole variable domain, remainder taken from reference TRBV5-4 and TRBJ2-2, is ETGVTQSPTHLIKTRGQQVTLRCSSQSGHNTVSWYQQALGQGPQFIFQYYREEENGRGNFPPRFSGLQFPNYSSELNVNALELDDSALYLCASSRKAGAGTGELFFGEGSRLTVL.

The chain couples TRBV7-9 to TRBJ1-4. The CDR3 loop spans 15 amino acids. Germline V gives CDR1 SEHNR, CDR2 FQNEAQ (reference sequence). The CDR3: CASSLDFGANEKLFF.

The gene calls are TRBV29-1 and TRBJ2-2; TCRdb picks TRBD1, but there is no DNA to check that call. CDR3 length equals 13 residues. CDR1 and CDR2 from the germline V gene are SQVTM and ANQGSEA. The CDR3 reads CSVERQGVGELFF.

The rearrangement uses TRBV5-1 and TRBJ2-7; TCRdb's assignment of TRBD2 cannot be checked, as there is no DNA. This CDR3 is 15 amino acids long. In germline, CDR1 is SGHRS, CDR2 YFSETQ. CDR3: CASSFGGAGTYEQYF.

V and J are TRBV9 and TRBJ2-7; lacking DNA, the TRBD2 call made by TCRdb goes unchecked. This CDR3 is built from 14 residues. Germline V gene data show CDR1 as SGDLS and CDR2 as YYNGEE. CDR3 in amino acids: CASSPGPGSREQYF.

The rearrangement joins TRBV7-9 to TRBJ1-1; TCRdb gives TRBD1 as the D gene, but with no DNA this cannot be confirmed. Germline V gene data show CDR1 as SEHNR and CDR2 as FQNEAQ (reference sequence). This CDR3 is 14 amino acids long. The CDR3 sequence is CASSLVTGGTEAFF.